This T cell receptor (beta chain) was recorded in a study of human T cells and chemical hapten exposure. A single record per CDR3 protein comes from TCRdb applying MiXCR to the RACE reads. The sample records around 380,000 distinct CDR3 sequences, around 5.5% being singletons. The V end lost 4 bases, the J end lost 2 bases, and 14 bases lay between the germline ends. Germline-derived CDR1 and CDR2 are SGHTA and FQGTGA. The CDR3 is 15 residues long. This clonotype turned up a few times. Time point indicated: pre-sensitization, week 0. Treatment defined: therapeutic diphenylcyclopropenone sensitization with weekly scalp DPC.

This sequence was found in a woman under 30 with alopecia areata. Some clones in this sample may be carry-over from other donors' samples. The sequencing here drew on whole blood, taken in connection with sensitization to the hapten diphenylcyclopropenone (DPC). V gene TRBV7-3 combines with J gene TRBJ1-1, with D possibly being TRBD1 (5 bases). CDR3 sequence (DNA): TGTGCCAGCAGCTCGGGGACCGAAGTAAACACTGAAGCTTTCTTT. Protein: CASSSGTEVNTEAFF.